This T cell receptor (beta chain) derives from a study of blood T cells in healthy people across ages. Study at large: Template switching caught about one barcoded beta molecule for each two T cells.

Germline assignment: CDR1 SQVTM and CDR2 ANQGSEA. V was trimmed by 7 bases and J by 2 bases, leaving 11 bases between them. The CDR3 has 12 residues. This clonotype came up many times. Its target is unknown. Overall study results and limits: Bulk PBMC profiling left naive and antigen-experienced comparisons inconclusive. Any changes in expanded clonotypes were possibly confounded, as donor CMV status remained unknown.

A second about 6 to 11 cycle PCR used barcoded and J-beta primers. A template-switch adaptor containing 12 random nucleotides labeled each cDNA molecule. TCRdb ran MiXCR on the 5' RACE reads and lists one entry per CDR3 protein. The sample records hundreds of thousands of distinct CDR3 sequences, 29% being singletons. The gene calls are TRBV29-1 and TRBJ1-2, with D possibly matching TRBD1 (5 bases). The sample taken for sequencing was blood. The source of this sequence is a woman older than 75 in good health. CDR3 sequence: CSGRDGNYGYTF. The CDR3 DNA follows: TGCAGCGGGCGGGACGGGAACTATGGCTACACCTTC.